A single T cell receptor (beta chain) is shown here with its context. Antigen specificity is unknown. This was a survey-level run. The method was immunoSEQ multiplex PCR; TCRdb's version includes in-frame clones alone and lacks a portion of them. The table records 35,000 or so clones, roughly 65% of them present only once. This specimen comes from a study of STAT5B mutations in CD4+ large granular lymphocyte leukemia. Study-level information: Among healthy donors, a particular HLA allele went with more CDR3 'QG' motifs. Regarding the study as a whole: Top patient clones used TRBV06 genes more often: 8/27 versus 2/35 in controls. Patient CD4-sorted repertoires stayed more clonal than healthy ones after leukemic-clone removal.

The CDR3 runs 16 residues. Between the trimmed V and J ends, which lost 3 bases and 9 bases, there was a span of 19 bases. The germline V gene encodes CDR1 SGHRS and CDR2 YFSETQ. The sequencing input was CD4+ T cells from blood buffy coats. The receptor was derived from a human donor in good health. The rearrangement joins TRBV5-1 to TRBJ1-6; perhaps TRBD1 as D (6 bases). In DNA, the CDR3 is TGCGCCAGCAGCTCGACGACAGGCTCCCTCGGTTCACCCCTCCACTTT. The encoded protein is CASSSTTGSLGSPLHF. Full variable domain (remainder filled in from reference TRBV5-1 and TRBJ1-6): KAGVTQTPRYLIKTRGQQVTLSCSPISGHRSVSWYQQTPGQGLQFLFEYFSETQRNKGNFPGRFSGRQFSNSRSEMNVSTLELGDSALYLCASSSTTGSLGSPLHFGNGTRLTVT.